This section outlines one T cell receptor (beta chain) sequence together with its context. Self-reported history from a screening survey and questionnaire set each donor's cohort. Two negative PCRs, clearance, or symptom resolution had been documented for recovered Cohort 3 donors. As processed by the authors: Amplification of reference gene primers was used by the study to estimate nucleated cell counts. Method: immunoSEQ multiplex PCR; TCRdb's copy keeps in-frame clones and lacks some. The V and J calls and the clone size are those of that table, but D and trimming were determined from the DNA. The sample holds fewer than 250,000 clones, 70% to 85% seen once. The data were taken from a study of blood T cell repertoires in COVID-19. Across the study: There were acute and convalescent COVID-19 samples, and they came from the United States, Italy and Spain.

The CDR3 runs to 14 residues. Trimming shortened V by 5 bases and J by 4 bases, and 13 bases separated the two germline ends. Germline CDR1 SGHVS, CDR2 FNYEAQ. The rearrangement uses TRBV7-6 and TRBJ2-3; D possibly corresponds to TRBD2 (6 bases). The sample taken for sequencing was PBMCs or T cells enriched from blood (not recorded which). The clonotype was recovered from a woman aged 30 to 39 who had recovered from COVID-19. As DNA, the CDR3 is TGTGCCAGCAGCGCCACTAGCCCGCCAGATACGCAGTATTTT. Translating gives CASSATSPPDTQYF.